Listed here are 11 T cell receptor beta chains from one sample, sequenced in a study of response to subunit inactivated influenza vaccine. Each CDR3 protein gets one entry after TCRdb re-called the RT-PCR reads with MiXCR. The data hold 450,000 to 700,000 distinct CDR3 sequences, with about 15% observed a single time. This specimen was PBMCs from blood, taken roughly 12 days after vaccination. The receptors here all came from a man aged 50-59 years who received an inactivated influenza vaccine.

The gene calls are TRBV18 and TRBJ2-7; the match to TRBD1 covers 7 bases. Trimming removed 2 bases from V and 4 bases from J; junction bases left unmatched: 5. The CDR3 is 14 residues long. CDR1 and CDR2 from the germline V gene are KGHSH and LQKENI. The CDR3 protein is CASSPGRGLYEQYF. The DNA for the CDR3 is TGTGCCAGCTCACCAGGTAGGGGGCTGTACGAGCAGTACTTC. Together with reference TRBV18 and TRBJ2-7, the CDR3 gives the full variable domain: NAGVMQNPRHLVRRRGQEARLRCSPMKGHSHVYWYRQLPEEGLKFMVYLQKENIIDESGMPKERFSAEFPKEGPSILRIQQVVRGDSAAYFCASSPGRGLYEQYFGPGTRLTVT.

The V call is TRBV5-1, the J call TRBJ2-3, with D possibly matching TRBD1 (5 bases). The CDR3 extends over 14 amino acids. V dropped 1 base and J dropped 5 bases, with 11 bases sitting between them. CDR1 and CDR2 (germline): SGHRS, YFSETQ. CDR3 nucleotide sequence: TGCGCCAGCAGCTTGAACAGGTGGGAAGATACGCAGTATTTT. This gives the protein CASSLNRWEDTQYF.

The chain recombines TRBV7-8 with TRBJ2-7; D is ambiguous. Germline V gives CDR1 SGHVS, CDR2 FQNEAQ. CDR3 size: 12 residues. V was pared by 5 bases and J by 3 bases, with 8 bases between. The DNA for the CDR3 is TGTGCCAGCAGCAACCCGGGCTACGAGCAGTACTTC. Protein: CASSNPGYEQYF.

This clonotype was detected a few times. The chain uses TRBV20-1 and TRBJ1-2, with 7 bases aligning to TRBD1. CDR3 length: 15 amino acids. Per germline, CDR1 DFQATT and CDR2 SNEGSKA (reference sequence). V lost 1 base and J lost 2; bases outside the gene matches: 7. CDR3 DNA: TGCAGTGCTAGAGTCCCCGCAGGGGGGAACTATGGCTACACCTTC. As protein: CSARVPAGGNYGYTF.

This chain links TRBV12-3 or TRBV12-4 with TRBJ1-5, with 11 bases fitting TRBD1. This CDR3 is built from 15 residues. The V gene end was trimmed by 3 bases and the J gene end by 4 bases; junction bases not matched to a gene: 2. The CDR3 region is CASSFRDRGNQPQHF. The CDR3 DNA follows: TGTGCCAGCAGTTTCCGGGACAGGGGGAATCAGCCCCAGCATTTT.

This clonotype was seen more than once but under ten times. V is TRBV6-1 and J is TRBJ2-7; D is possibly TRBD1 or TRBD2 (6 bases each). The CDR3 has 13 amino acids. CDR1 MNHNS and CDR2 SASEGT come from the germline V gene. Trimming took off 8 bases at V and 2 bases at J, with 13 bases between the two ends. CDR3 nucleotides: TGTGCCAGCTGGAGGGGGGAGACCTACGAGCAGTACTTC. Translation gives CASWRGETYEQYF.

This clonotype was picked up a small number of times. The chain uses TRBV24-1 and TRBJ2-3, with 9 bases fitting TRBD1. Germline lookup yields CDR1 KGHDR and CDR2 SFDVKD. There are 14 residues in the CDR3. The ends lost 5 bases at V and 2 bases at J; junction bases unmatched: 1. This CDR3 reads CATSGQGVTDTQYF. The CDR3 region has the DNA TGTGCCACCAGTGGACAGGGGGTCACAGATACGCAGTATTTT.

The chain uses TRBV28 and TRBJ1-5; maybe TRBD1 (5 bases). The CDR3 extends over 15 amino acids. Germline lookup yields CDR1 MDHEN and CDR2 SYDVKM. V lost 4 bases to trimming and J lost 1 base, with 11 bases between them. CDR3 in amino acids: CASSSGGLSNQPQHF. In DNA, the CDR3 is TGTGCCAGCAGTTCCGGGGGTTTGAGCAATCAGCCCCAGCATTTT.

This clonotype has just a few counts. The chain employs TRBV18 and TRBJ1-4; D remains ambiguous. The CDR3 sequence is 14 residues long. Germline V gene data show CDR1 as KGHSH and CDR2 as LQKENI. V lost 3 bases and J lost 5, with 10 bases in between. The CDR3 DNA is TGTGCCAGCTCACCTCTCGGAGGGAATGAAAAACTGTTTTTT. It yields the protein CASSPLGGNEKLFF.

This clonotype was seen a few times. The chain joins TRBV5-1 to TRBJ1-6, with TRBD1 as a possible D gene (5 bases). Trimming left V 1 base short and J 10 bases short, with 12 bases between. The CDR3 contains 14 residues. The germline V gene encodes CDR1 SGHRS and CDR2 YFSETQ. The CDR3 reads CASSLIQGLSPLHF. The CDR3, as DNA: TGCGCCAGCAGCTTGATTCAGGGTCTCTCACCCCTCCACTTT.

J is TRBJ2-7 and V is TRBV7-8, with D perhaps TRBD1 or TRBD2 (5 bases each). Trimming took off 3 bases at V and 2 bases at J, with 11 bases between the two ends. The CDR3 is 14 amino acids. Per germline, CDR1 SGHVS and CDR2 FQNEAQ. The CDR3 DNA is TGTGCCAGCAGCTTTGTTGGGGGACCCTACGAGCAGTACTTC. It specifies CASSFVGGPYEQYF.